These 19 T cell receptor beta chains were sequenced from one sample in a study of T cell repertoires and HLA-DP antigens. These receptors have no identified antigens. Some clones are missing from TCRdb's copy, which holds only in-frame ones; the method was immunoSEQ multiplex PCR. The sample carries about 89,000 clones, approximately 89% recorded once. The sequenced sample was CD4+ T cells from PBMCs. Receptors were obtained from a middle-aged man in good health and CMV-seronegative.

This chain connects TRBV6-1 to TRBJ2-1; tentatively, D is TRBD1 (6 bases). V was clipped by 4 bases and J by 8 bases, with 18 bases between them. CDR1 and CDR2 (germline): MNHNS, SASEGT. The CDR3 runs to 15 residues. This chain's CDR3 is CASSGLGAKSDEQFF. The CDR3 nucleotides read TGTGCCAGCAGTGGTTTGGGGGCGAAATCGGATGAGCAGTTCTTC.

This clone showed up just once. The chain links TRBV5-1 to TRBJ1-2; D is undetermined. With 0 bases removed from V and 7 bases from J, the gap between germline ends came to 7 bases. This CDR3 has 12 amino acids. The germline V gene has CDR1 SGHRS and CDR2 YFSETQ. The CDR3 nucleotides are TGCGCCAGCAGCTTGGAGGGAGGTGGCTACACCTTC. Translating gives CASSLEGGGYTF. The variable domain in full, completed from reference TRBV5-1 and TRBJ1-2, reads KAGVTQTPRYLIKTRGQQVTLSCSPISGHRSVSWYQQTPGQGLQFLFEYFSETQRNKGNFPGRFSGRQFSNSRSEMNVSTLELGDSALYLCASSLEGGGYTFGSGTRLTVV.

The V and J genes are TRBV7-2 and TRBJ1-2; TRBD1 matches 8 bases. The CDR3 sequence is 13 residues long. With V trimmed by 5 bases and J by 3 bases, 2 bases remained unmatched. The germline V gene encodes CDR1 SGHTA and CDR2 FQGNSA. CDR3 DNA: TGTGCCAGCAGCCAGACAGGGGACTATGGCTACACCTTC. It translates to CASSQTGDYGYTF. The variable domain in full, with the rest retrieved from reference TRBV7-2 and TRBJ1-2, is GAGVSQSPSNKVTEKGKDVELRCDPISGHTALYWYRQSLGQGLEFLIYFQGNSAPDKSGLPSDRFSAERTGGSVSTLTIQRTQQEDSAVYLCASSQTGDYGYTFGSGTRLTVV.

The CDR3 region is CASGISGQGSQPQHF. The CDR3 DNA is TGTGCTAGTGGTATCTCTGGACAGGGAAGTCAGCCCCAGCATTTT. This sequence joins TRBV12-5 and TRBJ1-5; 8 positions agree with TRBD1. The CDR3 totals 15 residues. V gave up 5 bases and J gave up 6 bases; unmatched junction bases: 9. CDR1 and CDR2 (germline): LGHNT, FRNRAP.

This clone was recorded once. This sequence joins TRBV15 and TRBJ2-7, with TRBD2 matching 11 bases. The CDR3 loop spans 14 amino acids. After removal of 4 bases from V and 6 bases from J, the junction contained 5 bases not matched to a gene. The germline V gene encodes CDR1 LNHNV and CDR2 YYDKDF (reference sequence). CDR3 loop: CATSTSGRPLEQYF. The CDR3 nucleotides read TGTGCCACCAGCACTAGCGGGAGGCCCCTCGAGCAGTACTTC.

The rearrangement joins TRBV27 to TRBJ2-3; perhaps TRBD1 as D (6 bases). This CDR3 is 15 amino acids long. Trimming pared 5 bases from V and 4 bases from J, leaving 16 bases between. Germline V lookup: CDR1 MNHEY, CDR2 SMNVEV (reference sequence). Written as DNA, the CDR3 is TGTGCCAGCAGTCTCAGAAGACAGGCCCCAGATACGCAGTATTTT. This translates into CASSLRRQAPDTQYF.

This clone was recorded once. The chain combines TRBV5-8 with TRBJ2-7; D is undetermined. V dropped 4 bases and J dropped 2 bases, with 19 bases sitting between them. The germline CDR1 and CDR2 sequences are SGHTS and YDEGEE. This CDR3 has 16 residues. The CDR3 loop is CASSEKNVAGAYEQYF. The CDR3 region has the DNA TGTGCCAGCAGCGAAAAGAATGTGGCAGGCGCCTACGAGCAGTACTTC.

The J gene is TRBJ2-6, the V gene TRBV21-1; the table's D call, TRBD2, was not checked against the DNA. TRBV21-1 is deemed a pseudogene. The CDR3 has 15 residues. For the CDR3, the DNA is TGTGCCAGCAGTCTACGGGTCTCTGGGGCCAACGTCCTGACTTTC. Translating gives CASSLRVSGANVLTF.

The chain links TRBV5-1 to TRBJ2-7, with 7 bases aligning to TRBD1. J lost 3 bases, V lost 4 bases, and 7 bases had no gene match. The CDR3 covers 14 residues. The germline V gene encodes CDR1 SGHRS and CDR2 YFSETQ. This CDR3 reads CASSLDGTVYEQYF. For the CDR3, the DNA is TGCGCCAGCAGCCTAGACGGGACAGTCTACGAGCAGTACTTC.

The CDR3 bases are TGTGCCAGCAGTTTATTGCCCGGGGGCGCAGGGCCCCAGCATTTT. It is translated as CASSLLPGGAGPQHF. The rearrangement joins TRBV28 to TRBJ1-5; tentatively, D is TRBD1 (6 bases). This CDR3 has 15 amino acids. Germline V gene data show CDR1 as MDHEN and CDR2 as SYDVKM. Trimming shortened V by 1 base and J by 9 bases, and 16 bases separated the two germline ends.

The rearrangement links TRBV12-5 to TRBJ2-2; no definite D call. Trimming shortened V by 2 bases and J by 6 bases, and 10 bases separated the two germline ends. This CDR3 has 14 amino acids. The germline V gene has CDR1 LGHNT and CDR2 FRNRAP. This CDR3 is CASGLTGRAGELFF. CDR3 coding DNA: TGTGCTAGTGGTTTGACCGGTAGGGCCGGGGAGCTGTTTTTT.

The rearrangement uses TRBV6-5 and TRBJ1-6, with D possibly TRBD1 on 5 matching bases. V was trimmed by 0 bases and J by 5 bases, leaving 11 bases between them. This CDR3 comprises 16 residues. Germline-derived CDR1 and CDR2 are MNHEY and SVGAGI. The CDR3 protein is CASSYSKDKDNSPLHF. DNA for the CDR3: TGTGCCAGCAGTTACTCGAAGGACAAGGATAATTCACCCCTCCACTTT.

The V call is TRBV11-3, the J call TRBJ2-3; D is uncertain. The germline CDR1 and CDR2 sequences are SGHNT and YENEEA. This CDR3 comprises 15 residues. V lost 1 base and J 2 bases, leaving 10 bases between the germline ends. CDR3 residues: CASSLGGRHTDTQYF. CDR3 coding DNA: TGTGCCAGCAGCTTAGGCGGACGGCACACAGATACGCAGTATTTT.

The chain is built from TRBV15 and TRBJ2-1, with 9 positions matching TRBD1. CDR1 and CDR2 (germline): LNHNV, YYDKDF (reference sequence). The CDR3 totals 15 residues. Trimming at V came to 5 bases and at J to 2 bases, leaving 4 bases not matched to a gene. The CDR3 protein is CATSRRDRAYNEQFF. In DNA, the CDR3 is TGTGCCACCAGCCGCCGGGACAGGGCCTACAATGAGCAGTTCTTC.

This rearrangement joins TRBV6-1 to TRBJ2-5, with D unclear. CDR3 size: 12 residues. Trimming removed 11 bases from V and 2 bases from J, with 12 bases in between. From germline, CDR1 is MNHNS and CDR2 SASEGT. The CDR3 sequence: CAREYLQETQYF. Here the CDR3 DNA reads TGTGCCCGCGAGTATCTTCAAGAGACCCAGTACTTC.

The V and J genes are TRBV7-9 and TRBJ2-7, with 9 bases matching TRBD1. Losses at the gene ends were 0 bases for V and 3 bases for J; bases not matched to a gene: 6. The V gene's germline CDR1 is SEHNR and CDR2 FQNEAQ (reference sequence). This CDR3 has 16 residues. CDR3 bases: TGTGCCAGCAGCTTAGCGCTAACGGGACAGGGCTACGAGCAGTACTTC. Translated, it gives CASSLALTGQGYEQYF.

V usage is TRBV4-2 and J usage is TRBJ2-3; TRBD1 aligns across 9 bases. Germline trimming cut 6 bases from V and 0 bases from J; bases unmatched to any gene: 13. The CDR3 length is 18 residues. Germline V CDR1 and CDR2: LGHNA, YNFKEQ. CDR3 sequence reads: CASSLTGTGISSTDTQYF. CDR3 in DNA: TGTGCCAGCAGTCTAACCGGGACAGGGATATCTAGCACAGATACGCAGTATTTT.

The gene calls are TRBV20-1 and TRBJ2-5; D uncertain. The V and J ends lost 8 bases and 2 bases respectively, with 9 bases between them. The germline gives CDR1 DFQATT, CDR2 SNEGSKA (reference sequence). The CDR3 runs to 11 residues. The CDR3 bases are TGCAGTAAATCCAGGCAAGAGACCCAGTACTTC. Translation gives CSKSRQETQYF.

V usage is TRBV27 and J usage is TRBJ1-5; 8 bases match TRBD1. The V segment lost 0 bases and the J segment 3 bases; nucleotides outside the gene matches: 7. This CDR3 comprises 17 residues. Germline CDR1 and CDR2: MNHEY and SMNVEV (reference sequence). In nucleotides, the CDR3 is TGTGCCAGCAGTTTATCGAGCACAGGGGGGATCAATCAGCCCCAGCATTTT. It encodes CASSLSSTGGINQPQHF.